Following are 27 T cell receptor beta chains from one sample sequenced in a study of blood T cell repertoires in COVID-19. Generated by immunoSEQ multiplex PCR, the TCRdb table keeps only in-frame clones and is missing some. The sample lists approximately 150,000 clones; approximately 90% were seen once. The sample comprised peripheral blood. The receptors derive from a man between 65 and 85 years old with active COVID-19.

The rearrangement joins TRBV19 to TRBJ1-2; tentative D call: TRBD1 (5 bases). CDR3 length: 13 amino acids. V lost 5 bases and J 6 bases, leaving 13 bases between the germline ends. The germline CDR1 and CDR2 sequences are LNHDA and SQIVND (reference sequence). DNA for the CDR3: TGTGCCAGTAGTTGGGGGAGGCATGATGGCTACACCTTC. Its translation is CASSWGRHDGYTF.

The chain joins TRBV30 to TRBJ1-4, with 7 bases that match TRBD1. Germline lookup yields CDR1 GTSNPN and CDR2 SVGIG (reference sequence). The CDR3 extends over 15 amino acids. With V trimmed by 1 base and J by 6 bases, 8 bases remained unmatched. The CDR3, as DNA: TGTGCCTGGAGTGGGCAGGGGGGACCTTATGAAAAACTGTTTTTT. Translating gives CAWSGQGGPYEKLFF.

The chain links TRBV5-4 to TRBJ2-1; 10 bases map to TRBD2. Germline lookup yields CDR1 SGHNT and CDR2 YYREEE (reference sequence). The CDR3 is 16 residues long. V lost 5 bases to trimming and J lost 8 bases; unmatched junction nucleotides: 13. CDR3 coding DNA: TGTGCCAGCAGTTTCCCCGGGACTAGCGCCGTCGATGAGCAGTTCTTC. As protein: CASSFPGTSAVDEQFF.

The V and J genes are TRBV6-5 and TRBJ1-5; TRBD1 might be the D (6 bases). The V end was cut by 6 bases, the J end by 0 bases, with 12 bases between. The CDR3 is 15 amino acids. Germline values: CDR1 MNHEY, CDR2 SVGAGI. The CDR3 DNA is TGTGCCAGCAGGCTCGACAGGAGTAGCAATCAGCCCCAGCATTTT. It translates to CASRLDRSSNQPQHF.

The rearrangement uses TRBV2 and TRBJ2-7; D unresolved. CDR3 size: 12 residues. The ends were cut back, 4 bases at V and 2 bases at J, with 6 bases in the middle. Germline CDR1 and CDR2: SNHLY and FYNNEI. CDR3 region: CASSAVPYEQYF. CDR3 nucleotides: TGTGCCAGCAGTGCGGTTCCCTACGAGCAGTACTTC.

This clone was seen a few times. This chain uses TRBV19 with TRBJ1-5, with no clear D. V shed 5 bases and J shed 0 bases, with 29 bases lying between them. Germline CDR1 is LNHDA and CDR2 is SQIVND (reference sequence). The CDR3 covers 21 residues. DNA for the CDR3: TGTGCCAGTAGTTTTCAACCCCGGACTGCTTCTGGACTCTATAGCAATCAGCCCCAGCATTTT. This sequence encodes CASSFQPRTASGLYSNQPQHF.

The chain combines TRBV5-1 with TRBJ2-3; D is possibly TRBD1 (5 bases). CDR3 length: 13 amino acids. CDR1 SGHRS and CDR2 YFSETQ come from the germline V gene. V lost 4 bases, J lost 1 base, and 7 bases lay in between. DNA for the CDR3: TGCGCCAGCAGCAGGGGTCGCACAGATACGCAGTATTTT. It yields the protein CASSRGRTDTQYF.

The rearrangement joins TRBV11-2 to TRBJ2-7; D not certain. CDR3 length equals 15 residues. V lost 0 bases, J lost 2 bases, and 11 bases lay in between. Germline CDR1 is SGHAT and CDR2 is FQNNGV. This CDR3 is CASSLELIGAYEQYF. DNA for the CDR3: TGTGCCAGCAGCTTAGAGTTAATCGGAGCCTACGAGCAGTACTTC.

This rearrangement joins TRBV11-3 to TRBJ2-1; 7 bases are a match to TRBD1. Trimming cost V 5 bases and J 7 bases; bases outside gene matches: 8. Per germline, CDR1 SGHNT and CDR2 YENEEA. The CDR3 consists of 14 residues. The DNA of the CDR3 is TGTGCCAGCAGCCATGGACAGGCTTGGAATGAGCAGTTCTTC. Its protein product is CASSHGQAWNEQFF.

This clone was detected only once. V is TRBV19 and J is TRBJ2-7; 9 bases match TRBD2. This CDR3 spans 14 amino acids. Trimming cost V 6 bases and J 0 bases; bases outside gene matches: 3. Germline assignment: CDR1 LNHDA and CDR2 SQIVND (reference sequence). Here the CDR3 reads CASRTTSGSYEQYF. CDR3 sequence (DNA): TGTGCCAGTAGGACGACTAGCGGCTCCTACGAGCAGTACTTC.

Here the CDR3 DNA reads TGTGCCATCAGTGGGCGGGGAACTGAAGCTTTCTTT. It yields the protein CAISGRGTEAFF. The chain uses TRBV10-3 and TRBJ1-1; D unresolved. This CDR3 region has 12 residues. Trimming removed 4 bases from V and 5 bases from J, with 8 bases in between. Germline CDR1 and CDR2: ENHRY and SYGVKD.

The chain couples TRBV29-1 to TRBJ2-3, with 10 bases lining up with TRBD2. Germline-derived CDR1 and CDR2 are SQVTM and ANQGSEA. The CDR3 totals 14 residues. Germline trimming cut 5 bases from V and 6 bases from J; bases unmatched to any gene: 8. This CDR3 reads CSVPISGRADTQYF. The CDR3 coding sequence is TGCAGCGTTCCAATAAGCGGGAGGGCGGATACGCAGTATTTT.

The gene calls are TRBV19 and TRBJ2-5; a weak D match, TRBD1 (5 bases). Germline V gene sequence: CDR1 LNHDA, CDR2 SQIVND (reference sequence). V was pared by 5 bases and J by 7 bases, with 11 bases between. The CDR3 length is 12 residues. The CDR3 DNA is TGTGCCAGTAGTCAATCTAGGGGGACCCAGTACTTC. It specifies CASSQSRGTQYF. Variable domain in full (rest from reference TRBV19 and TRBJ2-5): DGGITQSPKYLFRKEGQNVTLSCEQNLNHDAMYWYRQDPGQGLRLIYYSQIVNDFQKGDIAEGYSVSREKKESFPLTVTSAQKNPTAFYLCASSQSRGTQYFGPGTRLLVL.

This clone appeared a single time. The chain has TRBV5-6 and TRBJ1-2; D might be TRBD1 (6 bases). CDR3 length equals 14 residues. Trimming stripped 0 bases from V and 4 bases from J, with 10 bases between. The germline V gene encodes CDR1 SGHDT and CDR2 YYEEEE. The chain's CDR3 is CASSLGGGGYGYTF. The CDR3 DNA reads as TGTGCCAGCAGCTTGGGCGGGGGCGGCTATGGCTACACCTTC.

The chain recombines TRBV7-2 with TRBJ2-7; D is unclear. The germline V gene encodes CDR1 SGHTA and CDR2 FQGNSA. The CDR3 extends over 13 amino acids. Trimming took off 2 bases at V and 3 bases at J, with 8 bases between the two ends. The CDR3 sequence is CASSLSQNYEQYF. In DNA form, the CDR3 reads TGTGCCAGCAGCTTATCCCAGAACTACGAGCAGTACTTC.

The CDR3 reads CASSSPGLAPGANVLTF. In DNA form, the CDR3 reads TGTGCCAGCAGCTCCCCGGGACTTGCCCCTGGGGCCAACGTCCTGACTTTC. The chain uses TRBV6-2 or TRBV6-3 and TRBJ2-6, with D perhaps matching TRBD2 (6 bases). Between the trimmed V and J ends, which lost 6 bases and 2 bases, there was a span of 17 bases. Germline V gives CDR1 MNHEY, CDR2 SVGEGT. The CDR3 runs 17 residues.

The rearrangement links TRBV18 to TRBJ2-7; tentatively, D is TRBD2 (6 bases). CDR1 and CDR2 (germline): KGHSH, LQKENI. The length of the CDR3 is 14 residues. Trimming shortened V by 0 bases and J by 5 bases, and 11 bases separated the two germline ends. CDR3 region: CASSPPEGVNEQYF. CDR3 bases: TGTGCCAGCTCACCACCGGAGGGAGTGAACGAGCAGTACTTC.

The CDR3 spells CASSTSGRAGETQYF. The CDR3 DNA sequence: TGCGCCAGCAGCACTAGCGGGAGGGCCGGGGAGACCCAGTACTTC. The chain joins TRBV5-1 to TRBJ2-5, with TRBD2 matching 13 bases. Trimming cost V 4 bases and J 5 bases; bases outside gene matches: 5. The CDR3 loop spans 15 amino acids. Germline lookup yields CDR1 SGHRS and CDR2 YFSETQ.

The DNA of the CDR3 is TGCGCCAGCAGCCCCGGACAGGGTCGGAATGAGCAGTTCTTC. Protein: CASSPGQGRNEQFF. The J gene is TRBJ2-1, the V gene TRBV4-3, with 8 bases fitting TRBD1. The CDR3 has 14 residues. Germline lookup yields CDR1 LGHNA and CDR2 YSLEER. J lost 7 bases, V lost 4 bases, and 6 bases had no gene match.

This chain uses TRBV6-2 or TRBV6-3 with TRBJ2-5, with 9 bases identical to TRBD2. Per the germline V gene, CDR1 is MNHEY and CDR2 is SVGEGT. V dropped 6 bases and J dropped 10; count of bases not matched to a gene: 12. The CDR3 totals 14 residues. In DNA, the CDR3 is TGTGCCAGCAGCCCCTTGCGGGAGGGCCCGGACCAGTACTTC. It translates to CASSPLREGPDQYF.

The V and J genes are TRBV6-5 and TRBJ2-1, with D tentatively TRBD1 (6 bases). The V gene lost 6 bases and the J gene lost 8 bases, with 11 bases spanning the gap. Germline loops: CDR1 MNHEY, CDR2 SVGAGI. The CDR3 runs 12 residues. CDR3 sequence reads: CASRQGIDEQFF. As DNA, the CDR3 is TGTGCCAGCAGACAGGGCATCGATGAGCAGTTCTTC.

The chain carries TRBV6-5 and TRBJ2-1, with 13 bases lining up with TRBD2. J lost 4 bases, V lost 8 bases, and 2 bases had no gene match. The CDR3 loop spans 14 amino acids. In germline, CDR1 is MNHEY, CDR2 SVGAGI. The CDR3 loop is CASLLAGGYNEQFF. As DNA, the CDR3 is TGTGCCAGCCTACTAGCGGGAGGGTACAATGAGCAGTTCTTC.

V usage is TRBV29-1 and J usage is TRBJ2-7, with 7 bases identical to TRBD1. Per germline, CDR1 SQVTM and CDR2 ANQGSEA. The CDR3 totals 15 residues. After removal of 3 bases from V and 3 bases from J, the junction contained 11 bases not matched to a gene. The CDR3 DNA reads TGCAGCGTTGAGGGGAGCCGGGACAGAAACTACGAGCAGTACTTC. This gives the protein CSVEGSRDRNYEQYF.

Remarks on this clone: Other DNA sequences in the sample encode the same CDR3. The genes are TRBV28 and TRBJ2-7; 7 bases agree with TRBD1. The V gene's germline CDR1 is MDHEN and CDR2 SYDVKM. The CDR3 runs 13 residues. Trimming cost V 3 bases and J 4 bases; bases outside gene matches: 3. CDR3 sequence: CASSLNRGYEQYF. DNA for the CDR3: TGTGCCAGCAGTTTGAACAGGGGTTACGAGCAGTACTTC.

The V and J genes are TRBV28 and TRBJ2-7; a weak D match, TRBD1 (5 bases). Trimming stripped 2 bases from V and 6 bases from J, with 8 bases between. CDR3 length: 12 residues. Germline V gene lookup returns CDR1 MDHEN and CDR2 SYDVKM. CDR3 protein: CASSLNRREQYF. Written as DNA, the CDR3 is TGTGCCAGCAGTTTAAACAGGCGCGAGCAGTACTTC.

This clone has just a few counts. The genes are TRBV6-1 and TRBJ1-2; TRBD1 might be the D (5 bases). From germline, CDR1 is MNHNS and CDR2 SASEGT. Trimming pared 0 bases from V and 3 bases from J, leaving 20 bases between. The length of the CDR3 is 18 residues. CDR3 sequence: CASSEASGDRLPYYGYTF. As DNA, the CDR3 is TGTGCCAGCAGTGAAGCCTCGGGGGACCGTCTCCCCTACTATGGCTACACCTTC.

The CDR3 protein is CASSLALTGPPYEQYF. CDR3 nucleotides: TGCGCCAGCAGCTTGGCCTTGACAGGTCCCCCCTACGAGCAGTACTTC. The chain links TRBV5-1 to TRBJ2-7; the D gene is possibly TRBD1 (6 bases). The ends were cut back, 0 bases at V and 2 bases at J, with 15 bases in the middle. Germline V gene lookup returns CDR1 SGHRS and CDR2 YFSETQ. This CDR3 region has 16 residues. The full variable domain, its missing parts supplied by reference TRBV5-1 and TRBJ2-7, is KAGVTQTPRYLIKTRGQQVTLSCSPISGHRSVSWYQQTPGQGLQFLFEYFSETQRNKGNFPGRFSGRQFSNSRSEMNVSTLELGDSALYLCASSLALTGPPYEQYFGPGTRLTVT.